Shown below are 9 T cell receptor beta chains from a single sample sequenced in a study of blood T cell repertoires in COVID-19. TCRdb keeps only in-frame clones here, not all; method: immunoSEQ multiplex PCR. The sample lists 150,000 to 200,000 clones, roughly 83% seen once, with roughly 4.9% in the top ten. The sequencing input was PBMCs or T cells enriched from blood (not recorded which). These TCRs come from a man aged 65 to 85 who had been exposed to COVID-19.

The chain recombines TRBV3-1 (or the pseudogene TRBV3-2) with TRBJ1-2; no clear D gene. V lost 3 bases to trimming and J lost 8 bases, with 22 bases between them. CDR3 size: 16 residues. Per germline, CDR1 LGHDT and CDR2 YNNKEL (reference sequence). This CDR3 reads CASSHRSARNAMGYTF. For the CDR3, the DNA is TGTGCCAGCAGCCATCGAAGCGCAAGGAACGCTATGGGCTACACCTTC.

Details on this clone: A read error may explain this, as a much larger clone is one base away. The V call is TRBV3-1 (or the pseudogene TRBV3-2), the J call TRBJ1-2, with no clear D. Per germline, CDR1 LGHDT and CDR2 YNNKEL (reference sequence). The CDR3 has 14 residues. The V and J ends lost 3 bases and 5 bases respectively, with 13 bases between them. The CDR3 spells CASSHWIGGYGYTF. The CDR3 bases are TGTGCCAGCAGCCACTGGATAGGAGGGTATGGCTACACCTTC.

The gene calls are TRBV7-2 and TRBJ2-2; D remains ambiguous. CDR1 and CDR2 (germline): SGHTA, FQGNSA. CDR3 length: 11 amino acids. Deletions cut 6 bases from V and 7 bases from J, with 6 bases between. CDR3 sequence reads: CASSPIGELFF. Written as DNA, the CDR3 is TGTGCCAGCAGTCCCATCGGGGAGCTGTTTTTT.

The V call is TRBV12-3 or TRBV12-4, the J call TRBJ2-1, with TRBD2 as a possible D gene (6 bases). Trimming removed 4 bases at V and 7 bases at J, with 11 bases between. The CDR3 is 13 amino acids. This CDR3 is CASSSQGGNEQFF. CDR3 DNA sequence: TGTGCCAGCAGTTCGCAAGGAGGGAATGAGCAGTTCTTC.

V and J are TRBV5-6 and TRBJ1-2; no clear D gene. CDR1 is SGHDT and CDR2 is YYEEEE in the germline V gene. This CDR3 contains 13 residues. The ends were cut back, 4 bases at V and 0 bases at J, with 7 bases in the middle. The DNA for the CDR3 is TGTGCCAGCAGCCCGGGTTCTAACTATGGCTACACCTTC. Its protein product is CASSPGSNYGYTF. Based on the CDR3 plus reference TRBV5-6 and TRBJ1-2, the full variable domain is DAGVTQSPTHLIKTRGQQVTLRCSPKSGHDTVSWYQQALGQGPQFIFQYYEEEERQRGNFPDRFSGHQFPNYSSELNVNALLLGDSALYLCASSPGSNYGYTFGSGTRLTVV.

The V gene is TRBV15, the J gene TRBJ1-2, with D perhaps matching TRBD1 (5 bases). The V gene's germline CDR1 is LNHNV and CDR2 YYDKDF (reference sequence). V lost 0 bases to trimming and J lost 6 bases, with 11 bases between them. The CDR3 extends over 14 amino acids. CDR3 nucleotides: TGTGCCACCAGCAGAGATCTAAGGGGAAATGGCTACACCTTC. Protein product: CATSRDLRGNGYTF. Based on the CDR3 plus reference TRBV15 and TRBJ1-2, the full variable domain is DAMVIQNPRYQVTQFGKPVTLSCSQTLNHNVMYWYQQKSSQAPKLLFHYYDKDFNNEADTPDNFQSRRPNTSFCFLDIRSPGLGDTAMYLCATSRDLRGNGYTFGSGTRLTVV.

The chain couples TRBV19 to TRBJ2-1, with 7 bases fitting TRBD2. Germline values: CDR1 LNHDA, CDR2 SQIVND (reference sequence). V lost 4 bases to trimming and J lost 5 bases; unmatched junction nucleotides: 14. CDR3 length: 17 amino acids. The CDR3 sequence is CASSTLRSSGVNNEQFF. The CDR3 DNA is TGTGCCAGTAGTACCTTGAGGTCCAGCGGGGTTAACAATGAGCAGTTCTTC. The complete variable domain, with remaining parts taken from reference TRBV19 and TRBJ2-1, reads DGGITQSPKYLFRKEGQNVTLSCEQNLNHDAMYWYRQDPGQGLRLIYYSQIVNDFQKGDIAEGYSVSREKKESFPLTVTSAQKNPTAFYLCASSTLRSSGVNNEQFFGPGTRLTVL.

This rearrangement joins TRBV5-4 to TRBJ2-6, with D perhaps matching TRBD2 (6 bases). In germline, CDR1 is SGHNT, CDR2 YYREEE (reference sequence). The CDR3 consists of 16 residues. The V and J ends lost 2 bases and 0 bases respectively, with 9 bases between them. DNA of the CDR3: TGTGCCAGCAGCTTTGGGGGGAGCTCTGGGGCCAACGTCCTGACTTTC. Its translation is CASSFGGSSGANVLTF.

The chain links TRBV19 to TRBJ1-2, with unresolved D. The germline V and J ends were trimmed by 1 base and 2 bases, with 11 bases remaining between them. Germline CDR1 is LNHDA and CDR2 is SQIVND (reference sequence). This CDR3 contains 15 residues. CDR3 residues: CASSIVPHQNYGYTF. CDR3 in DNA: TGTGCCAGTAGTATAGTTCCACACCAGAACTATGGCTACACCTTC.